This T cell receptor (beta chain) was identified in a study of OX40 agonist ivuxolimab in advanced cancers. Overall study: Ivuxolimab, an antibody acting as an agonist of OX40 (CD134), was used to treat patients. The eligibility criteria allowed prior anti-PD-1, anti-PD-L1 or anti-CTLA-4 therapy, and 30% to 40% had some. The study, taken as a whole, reports: CD4+ and CD8+ T cells in blood underwent clonal expansion by week 6 at 0.1 to 3.0 mg/kg. Normalized T-cell clonal expansion was also low in some nonresponders.

Germline assignment: CDR1 SNHLY and CDR2 FYNNEI. The CDR3 consists of 15 residues. The V end lost 7 bases, the J end lost 0 bases, and 15 bases lay between the germline ends. For this clone: The antigen remains undetermined.

Libraries were prepared by immunoSEQ multiplex PCR; TCRdb keeps only in-frame clonotypes and omits some of them. The sample lists about 77,000 clones; around 83% were seen once. The input for sequencing was CD4+ or CD8+ T cells sorted from blood, taken in a trial of the OX40 agonist ivuxolimab. This chain joins TRBV2 and TRBJ2-5; tentatively, D is TRBD1 (6 bases). The TCR was taken from an adult with an advanced solid tumor such as melanoma, head and neck, liver or kidney cancer. CDR3 in DNA: TGTGCCAGCACCGCCGGACAGATGTACCAAGAGACCCAGTACTTC. The encoded protein is CASTAGQMYQETQYF.